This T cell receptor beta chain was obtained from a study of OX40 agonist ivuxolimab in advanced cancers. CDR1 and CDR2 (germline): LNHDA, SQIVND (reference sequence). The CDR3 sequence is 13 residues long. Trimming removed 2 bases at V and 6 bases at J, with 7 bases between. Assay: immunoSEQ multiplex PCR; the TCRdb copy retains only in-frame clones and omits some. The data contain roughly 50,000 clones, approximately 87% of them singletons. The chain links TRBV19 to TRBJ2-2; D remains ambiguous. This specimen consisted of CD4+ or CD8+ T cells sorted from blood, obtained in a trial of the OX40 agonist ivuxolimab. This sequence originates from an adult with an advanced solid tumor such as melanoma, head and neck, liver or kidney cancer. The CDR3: CASSIWGPGELFF. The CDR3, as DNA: TGTGCCAGTAGTATATGGGGTCCCGGGGAGCTGTTTTTT.